The 14 T cell receptor beta chains presented below share a single source sample, sequenced in a study of response to subunit inactivated influenza vaccine. TCRdb redid the calling of the RT-PCR reads with MiXCR, one entry per CDR3 protein. Among 630,000 or so distinct CDR3 sequences listed, approximately 15% were seen once. The input for sequencing was PBMCs from blood, taken 11 to 12 days after vaccination. The receptors originated from a man aged 45-65 years who received an inactivated influenza vaccine.

The chain links TRBV5-1 to TRBJ1-1, with TRBD1 as a possible D gene (5 bases). The CDR3 runs 16 residues. CDR1 is SGHRS, CDR2 YFSETQ, per germline. V was cut by 3 bases and J by 8 bases, with 23 bases left in between. DNA for the CDR3: TGCGCCAGCAGCTCCCGGGGAAGGGGCCCTTCTTTAGAAGCTTTCTTT. This encodes CASSSRGRGPSLEAFF.

This clonotype has a count of ten or more. The genes are TRBV7-2 and TRBJ2-3, with 10 bases fitting TRBD2. J was trimmed by 5 bases and V by 4 bases; bases with no gene match: 3. Per germline, CDR1 SGHTA and CDR2 FQGNSA. There are 14 residues in the CDR3. CDR3 in DNA: TGTGCCAGCAGCTCAAGACTAGCGGGAGATACGCAGTATTTT. Protein: CASSSRLAGDTQYF.

This clonotype showed up just a few times. The genes are TRBV6-5 and TRBJ1-1, with D unresolved. Germline loops: CDR1 MNHEY, CDR2 SVGAGI. V lost 0 bases and J lost 5, with 10 bases in between. CDR3 length: 14 residues. The CDR3 DNA sequence: TGTGCCAGCAGTTACTCGATCTATGGAACTGAAGCTTTCTTT. The encoded protein is CASSYSIYGTEAFF.

The chain employs TRBV11-2 and TRBJ2-7, with TRBD2 matching 7 bases. CDR1 and CDR2 from the germline V gene are SGHAT and FQNNGV. With 1 base clipped from V and 3 bases from J, the junction kept 15 bases outside the gene matches. CDR3 length: 18 amino acids. The CDR3 reads CASSLGGSLTGGYYEQYF. In DNA form, the CDR3 reads TGTGCCAGCAGCTTAGGCGGGAGTCTCACCGGGGGGTACTACGAGCAGTACTTC. Based on the CDR3 plus reference TRBV11-2 and TRBJ2-7, the full variable domain is EAGVAQSPRYKIIEKRQSVAFWCNPISGHATLYWYQQILGQGPKLLIQFQNNGVVDDSQLPKDRFSAERLKGVDSTLKIQPAKLEDSAVYLCASSLGGSLTGGYYEQYFGPGTRLTVT.

This rearrangement joins TRBV20-1 to TRBJ1-1; D perhaps matches TRBD1 (5 bases). The germline V and J ends were trimmed by 3 bases and 5 bases, with 16 bases remaining between them. The germline gives CDR1 DFQATT, CDR2 SNEGSKA (reference sequence). The CDR3 runs 14 residues. As DNA, the CDR3 is TGCAGTGCTAGGTGGGGGGGAAAGAATACTGAAGCTTTCTTT. Its protein product is CSARWGGKNTEAFF.

This chain joins TRBV6-2 or TRBV6-3 and TRBJ2-1; D gene unclear. Deletions cut 2 bases from V and 4 bases from J, with 6 bases between. This CDR3 contains 13 residues. CDR1 is MNHEY, CDR2 SVGEGT, per germline. DNA for the CDR3: TGTGCCAGCAGTTACCCCGATTACAATGAGCAGTTCTTC. Residues: CASSYPDYNEQFF.

This clonotype was observed many times. The chain is built from TRBV7-2 and TRBJ2-7; TRBD1 matches 7 bases. Germline lookup yields CDR1 SGHTA and CDR2 FQGNSA. With V trimmed by 5 bases and J by 3 bases, 7 bases remained unmatched. The CDR3 spans 14 residues. This chain's CDR3 is CASSPGTESYEQYF. The CDR3, as DNA: TGTGCCAGCAGCCCAGGGACAGAGAGCTACGAGCAGTACTTC.

This clonotype has only a few counts. The chain's CDR3 is CASSVGLEETQYF. As DNA, the CDR3 is TGTGCCAGCAGCGTCGGACTGGAAGAGACCCAGTACTTC. The chain combines TRBV7-2 with TRBJ2-5; D might be TRBD2 (5 bases). Germline CDR1 is SGHTA and CDR2 is FQGNSA. The V end lost 5 bases, the J end lost 3 bases, and 10 bases lay between the germline ends. CDR3 size: 13 residues. Variable domain in full (rest from reference TRBV7-2 and TRBJ2-5): GAGVSQSPSNKVTEKGKDVELRCDPISGHTALYWYRQSLGQGLEFLIYFQGNSAPDKSGLPSDRFSAERTGGSVSTLTIQRTQQEDSAVYLCASSVGLEETQYFGPGTRLLVL.

The chain combines TRBV5-4 with TRBJ2-3; no clear D. The germline V and J ends were trimmed by 4 bases and 3 bases, with 21 bases remaining between them. CDR3 length: 17 residues. CDR1 is SGHNT, CDR2 YYREEE, per germline (reference sequence). In DNA form, the CDR3 reads TGTGCCAGCAGCCCACGGTCAGGTCTATTTTCAACAGATACGCAGTATTTT. This gives the protein CASSPRSGLFSTDTQYF. The full variable domain, rest sourced from reference TRBV5-4 and TRBJ2-3, is ETGVTQSPTHLIKTRGQQVTLRCSSQSGHNTVSWYQQALGQGPQFIFQYYREEENGRGNFPPRFSGLQFPNYSSELNVNALELDDSALYLCASSPRSGLFSTDTQYFGPGTRLTVL.

This clonotype was counted at least ten times. This chain uses TRBV10-3 with TRBJ2-6; unclear D gene. This CDR3 comprises 17 residues. The V end lost 6 bases, the J end lost 0 bases, and 15 bases lay between the germline ends. Germline values: CDR1 ENHRY, CDR2 SYGVKD. CDR3 DNA sequence: TGTGCCATCAGAGAATTTAGTGGCAACTCTGGGGCCAACGTCCTGACTTTC. Protein sequence: CAIREFSGNSGANVLTF.

This chain uses TRBV7-8 with TRBJ2-5; D may correspond to TRBD1 or TRBD2 (5 bases each). The germline V gene has CDR1 SGHVS and CDR2 FQNEAQ. The CDR3 contains 19 residues. The V end lost 1 base, the J end lost 1 base, and 22 bases lay between the germline ends. CDR3 amino acids: CASSLELRAGGPFQETQYF. The CDR3 DNA reads TGTGCCAGCAGCTTAGAACTCAGGGCAGGCGGGCCTTTCCAAGAGACCCAGTACTTC.

This clonotype was detected only a few times. V gene TRBV7-8 combines with J gene TRBJ1-6; D not resolved. V lost 1 base, J lost 10 bases, and 14 bases lay in between. The CDR3 is 15 residues long. Germline V CDR1 and CDR2: SGHVS, FQNEAQ. CDR3 sequence reads: CASSLDGLGGSPLHF. The CDR3, as DNA: TGTGCCAGCAGCTTAGACGGTTTGGGAGGCTCACCCCTCCACTTT.

In nucleotides, the CDR3 is TGTGCCAGCAGCACAACGGACAGGGCGATCATATATTTT. This encodes CASSTTDRAIIYF. This sequence joins TRBV9 and TRBJ1-3; TRBD1 agrees at 8 bases. V dropped 4 bases and J dropped 12; count of bases not matched to a gene: 9. Germline lookup yields CDR1 SGDLS and CDR2 YYNGEE. The CDR3 is 13 amino acids.

The chain uses TRBV15 and TRBJ2-1, with TRBD2 identical over 7 bases. Germline V CDR1 and CDR2: LNHNV, YYDKDF (reference sequence). After removal of 0 bases from V and 14 bases from J, the junction contained 4 bases not matched to a gene. The CDR3 consists of 12 residues. CDR3 amino acids: CATSRDLGTKFF. The CDR3 bases are TGTGCCACCAGCAGAGATCTGGGGACTAAGTTCTTC.